This T cell receptor (beta chain) was recovered during a study of blood T cells in healthy people across ages. Points from the study as a whole: A roughly linear fall in TCR beta diversity per million T cells was seen with increasing age.

V lost 2 bases and J 2 bases, leaving 10 bases between the germline ends. Per the germline V gene, CDR1 is SNHLY and CDR2 is FYNNEI. This CDR3 has 15 residues. This clonotype turned up a few times. Its matching antigen is unknown. A second about 7 to 12 cycle PCR used barcoded and J-beta primers. TCRdb re-called the 5' RACE reads with MiXCR, one entry per CDR3 protein. The sample has some 1.5 million distinct CDR3 sequences, 25% to 30% seen once. This TCR came from a woman aged 25 to 39 in good health. The sample taken for sequencing was blood. The gene calls are TRBV2 and TRBJ2-4; D could derive from TRBD1 or TRBD2 (6 bases each). The CDR3 is CASSERGPPKNIQYF. CDR3 coding DNA: TGTGCCAGCAGTGAACGGGGGCCGCCCAAAAACATTCAGTACTTC. The whole variable domain, remainder taken from reference TRBV2 and TRBJ2-4, is EPEVTQTPSHQVTQMGQEVILRCVPISNHLYFYWYRQILGQKVEFLVSFYNNEISEKSEIFDDQFSVERPDGSNFTLKIRSTKLEDSAMYFCASSERGPPKNIQYFGAGTRLSVL.